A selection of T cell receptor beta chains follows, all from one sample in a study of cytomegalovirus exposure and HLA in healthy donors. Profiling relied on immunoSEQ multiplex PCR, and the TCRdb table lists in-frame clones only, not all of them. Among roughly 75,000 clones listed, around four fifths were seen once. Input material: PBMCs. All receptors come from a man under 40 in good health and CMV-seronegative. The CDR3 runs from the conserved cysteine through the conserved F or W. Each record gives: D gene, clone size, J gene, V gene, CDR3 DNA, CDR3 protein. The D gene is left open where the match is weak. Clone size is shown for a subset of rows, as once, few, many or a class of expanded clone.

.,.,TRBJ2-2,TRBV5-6,TGTGCCAGCAGCTTGGCCGGGACAAATACCGGGGAGCTGTTTTTT,CASSLAGTNTGELFF
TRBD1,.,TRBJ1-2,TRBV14,TGTGCCAGCAGCCTAGAGACAGGGACTAACTATGGCTACACCTTC,CASSLETGTNYGYTF
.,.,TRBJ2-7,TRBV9,TGTGCCAGCAGCGTAGGGACGGGAAACTACGAGCAGTACTTC,CASSVGTGNYEQYF
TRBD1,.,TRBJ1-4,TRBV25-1,TGTGCCAGCAGTGACATCAGGGGGACTAATGAAAAACTGTTTTTT,CASSDIRGTNEKLFF
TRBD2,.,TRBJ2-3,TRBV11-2,TGTGCCAGCAGCGCCCTCGCTACCGGAACTAGCGGGGCCGCAGATACGCAGTATTTT,CASSALATGTSGAADTQYF
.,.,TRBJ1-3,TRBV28,TGTGCCAGCAGTCGGAGCCTCTCTGGAAACACCATATATTTT,CASSRSLSGNTIYF
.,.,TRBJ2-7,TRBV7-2,TGTGCCAGCAGCTTAGCTTCGACAGGACCAGTCGAGCAGTACTTC,CASSLASTGPVEQYF
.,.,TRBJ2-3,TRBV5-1,TGCGCCAGCAGCTTAAACAGGGTTACAGATACGCAGTATTTT,CASSLNRVTDTQYF
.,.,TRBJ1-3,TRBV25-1,TGTGCCAGCAGTGGTCCCAGCGATAGCTCTGGAAACACCATATATTTT,CASSGPSDSSGNTIYF
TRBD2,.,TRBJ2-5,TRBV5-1,TGCGCCAGCAGCTTCGGGGGGGGCAAAGAGACCCAGTACTTC,CASSFGGGKETQYF
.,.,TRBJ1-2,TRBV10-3,TGTGCCATCAAGGCAGGGGAGATGGGTGGCTACACCTTC,CAIKAGEMGGYTF
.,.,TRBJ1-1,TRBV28,TGTGCCAGCAGTTTGCGATATGTGGACACTGAAGCTTTCTTT,CASSLRYVDTEAFF
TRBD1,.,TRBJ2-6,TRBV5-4,TGTGCCAGCAGGATAGACAGGGAGGCCAACGTCCTGACTTTC,CASRIDREANVLTF
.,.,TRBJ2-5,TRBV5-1,TGCGCCAGCAAAAGAGGTAGGCGGACAGCCCAAGAGACCCAGTACTTC,CASKRGRRTAQETQYF
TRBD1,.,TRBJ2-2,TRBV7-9,TGTGCCAGCAGCTTCCTGGACAGGGTGGACACCGGGGAGCTGTTTTTT,CASSFLDRVDTGELFF
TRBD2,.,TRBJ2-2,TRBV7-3,TGTGCCAGCAGCTTCGGGACTAGCGGGGAGCTGTTTTTT,CASSFGTSGELFF
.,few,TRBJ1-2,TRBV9,TGTGCCAGCAGCGGCGCAAGACAACACTCTAACTATGGCTACACCTTC,CASSGARQHSNYGYTF
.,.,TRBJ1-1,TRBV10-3,TGTGCCATCAGTAGCAGGCAGGGAACTGAAGCTTTCTTT,CAISSRQGTEAFF
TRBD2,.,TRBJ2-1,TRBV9,TGTGCCAGCAGCGTAGGCACTAGCGGGGATGAGCAGTTCTTC,CASSVGTSGDEQFF
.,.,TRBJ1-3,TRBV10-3,TGTGCCATCACCCAGGGGTTGGGAGGAAACACCATATATTTT,CAITQGLGGNTIYF
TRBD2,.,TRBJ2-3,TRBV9,TGTGCCAGCAGCCACAGCGTGCGGGGGGGAACAGATACGCAGTATTTT,CASSHSVRGGTDTQYF
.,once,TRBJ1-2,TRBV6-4,TGTGCCAGCAAGTCCCAAGACAGTGACGGCTACACCTTC,CASKSQDSDGYTF
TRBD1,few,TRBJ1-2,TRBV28,TGTGCCAGCAGTTCGACAGGGGAAGTGTGGGGCTACACCTTC,CASSSTGEVWGYTF
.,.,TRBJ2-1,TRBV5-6,TGTGCCAGCAGCTTCCTGGGAGGCCGCGACAATGAGCAGTTCTTC,CASSFLGGRDNEQFF
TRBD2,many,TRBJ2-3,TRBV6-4,TGTGCCAGCAGTGACGGACTAGCCACAGATACGCAGTATTTT,CASSDGLATDTQYF
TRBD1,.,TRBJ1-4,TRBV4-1,TGCGCCAGCAGCCAAGATCGGGGGACAGGGAATGAAAAACTGTTTTTT,CASSQDRGTGNEKLFF
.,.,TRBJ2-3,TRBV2,TGTGCCAGCAGCGGAGGGACAGTCCCGGCAGATACGCAGTATTTT,CASSGGTVPADTQYF
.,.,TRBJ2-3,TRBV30,TGTGCCTGGAGTGTACAGTATACGCAGTATTTT,CAWSVQYTQYF
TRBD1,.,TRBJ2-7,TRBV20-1,TGCAGTCCCGGACAGGGGGACGAGCAGTACTTC,CSPGQGDEQYF
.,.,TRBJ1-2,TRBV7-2,TGTGCCAGCAGTTCTACCAGGGGACGGCTGGATGGCTACACCTTC,CASSSTRGRLDGYTF
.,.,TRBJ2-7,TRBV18,TGTGCCAGCTCACCCCCTAGCTCCTACGAGCAGTACTTC,CASSPPSSYEQYF
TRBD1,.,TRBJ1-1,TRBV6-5,TGTGCCAGCACTCAGGGGGCCGTGACTGAAGCTTTCTTT,CASTQGAVTEAFF
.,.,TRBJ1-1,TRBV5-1,TGCGCCAGCAGCCGAGGAGGAGGGACTGAAGCTTTCTTT,CASSRGGGTEAFF
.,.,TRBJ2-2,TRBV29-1,TGCAGCGTTGCGGGGGTGGTGGGAGTGGAGCTGTTTTTT,CSVAGVVGVELFF
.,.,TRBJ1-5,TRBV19,TGTGCCAGTAGGTCCAGGGATCAGCCCCAGCATTTT,CASRSRDQPQHF
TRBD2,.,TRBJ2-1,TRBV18,TGTGCCAGCTCACCCCTGGGGACTAGTCCCTACAATGAGCAGTTCTTC,CASSPLGTSPYNEQFF
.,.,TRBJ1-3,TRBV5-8,TGTGCCAGCAACGAGGTGGGCTCTGGAAACACCATATATTTT,CASNEVGSGNTIYF
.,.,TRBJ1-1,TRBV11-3,TGTGCCAGCAGCTTTGGGGAGGGGACTAACACCATTGAAGCTTTCTTT,CASSFGEGTNTIEAFF
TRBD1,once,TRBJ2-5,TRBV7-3,TGTGCCAGCAGCTTTACAGGGGTAGAGACCCAGTACTTC,CASSFTGVETQYF
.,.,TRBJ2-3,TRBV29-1,TGCAGCGTTAAGCACCTCTCATATACGCAGTATTTT,CSVKHLSYTQYF
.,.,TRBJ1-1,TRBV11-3,TGTGCCAGCAGCTTTGAGTATGGCACTGAAGCTTTCTTT,CASSFEYGTEAFF
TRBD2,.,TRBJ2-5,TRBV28,TGTGCCAGCAGTTCCCGACTAGCCCTAACTGAGACCCAGTACTTC,CASSSRLALTETQYF
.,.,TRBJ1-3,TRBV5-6,TGTGCCAGCAGCTTATTGGTGCTAAGCTCTGGAAACACCATATATTTT,CASSLLVLSSGNTIYF
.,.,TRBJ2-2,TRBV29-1,TGCAGCGTTGGGACGGGAAAATCCTGGGAGCTGTTTTTT,CSVGTGKSWELFF
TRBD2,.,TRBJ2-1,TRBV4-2,TGTGCCAGCAGCCAACAGAGCGGGAGGGAATATACGGCCTATAATGAGCAGTTCTTC,CASSQQSGREYTAYNEQFF
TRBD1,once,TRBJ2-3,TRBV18,TGTGCCAGCTCCATCGATCAGGGGGCTACAGATACGCAGTATTTT,CASSIDQGATDTQYF
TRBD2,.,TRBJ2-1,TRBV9,TGTGCCAGCAGCGTAGTTCCTAGCGGGGCCAACAATGAGCAGTTCTTC,CASSVVPSGANNEQFF
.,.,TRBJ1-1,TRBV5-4,TGTGCCAGCAGCTTCGAGACAGCCACGAACACTGAAGCTTTCTTT,CASSFETATNTEAFF
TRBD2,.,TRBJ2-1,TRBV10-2,TGCGCCACCCAAAGACTAGCGGGGGGGCGTCGGGGGGATGAGCAGTTCTTC,CATQRLAGGRRGDEQFF
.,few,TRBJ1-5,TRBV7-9,TGTGCCAGCAGCCCCCCTTTGACAGGCCAGCCCCAGCATTTT,CASSPPLTGQPQHF
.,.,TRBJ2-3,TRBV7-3,TGTGCCAGCAGCGTCGGGTTGCACACAGATACGCAGTATTTT,CASSVGLHTDTQYF
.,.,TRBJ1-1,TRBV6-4,TGTGCCAGCAGGGAAACGGCGGCAACTTACACTGAAGCTTTCTTT,CASRETAATYTEAFF
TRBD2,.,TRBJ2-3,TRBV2,TGTGCCAGCAGTGTGGGACTAGCGGGGGCCGGAGATACGCAGTATTTT,CASSVGLAGAGDTQYF
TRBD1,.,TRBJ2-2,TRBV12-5,TGTGCTAGTGGTTTGTCCGGGACAGGGGCTTACCGGGAGCTGTTTTTT,CASGLSGTGAYRELFF
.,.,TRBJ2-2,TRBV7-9,TGTGCCAGCAGCTCTCGCAGCGACGGGGAGCTGTTTTTT,CASSSRSDGELFF
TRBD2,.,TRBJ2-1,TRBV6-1,TGTGCCAGCAGTTTTTCCGGGACTAGCGGCAATGAGCAGTTCTTC,CASSFSGTSGNEQFF
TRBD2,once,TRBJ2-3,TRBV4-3,TGCGCCAGCAGCCAAGAGAACCTTCTTAGCGGGGGAGTGGCAGATACGCAGTATTTT,CASSQENLLSGGVADTQYF
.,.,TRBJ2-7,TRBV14,TGTGCCAGCAGCCAAGGGGCCCGAAGGTCAAGCTTC,CASSQGARRSSF
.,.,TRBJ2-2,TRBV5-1,TGCGCCAGCAGCTTGGACCAGACGAACACCGGGGAGCTGTTTTTT,CASSLDQTNTGELFF